Included here is one TCR beta chain sequence, with context. Compared with germline, one end of the junction differs, possibly owing to a read error. Per germline, CDR1 SSHAT and CDR2 FNYEAQ (reference sequence). This CDR3 comprises 16 residues. The sorted Tregs were CD4+CD25+CD127-/low cells. TCRdb fed the 5' RACE reads into MiXCR, producing one record per CDR3 protein. The sample records 35,000 to 50,000 distinct CDR3 sequences, about 20% being singletons. The chain employs TRBV7-7 and TRBJ2-1; TRBD1 is a possible D gene (5 bases). The origin of this receptor is a female donor with breast cancer. The sequencing sample was made of Tregs sorted from blood. CDR3 DNA: TGTGCTAGCAGCTTAACCGACTCAGGGATGTACAATGAGCAGTTCTTC. This translates into CASSLTDSGMYNEQFF.